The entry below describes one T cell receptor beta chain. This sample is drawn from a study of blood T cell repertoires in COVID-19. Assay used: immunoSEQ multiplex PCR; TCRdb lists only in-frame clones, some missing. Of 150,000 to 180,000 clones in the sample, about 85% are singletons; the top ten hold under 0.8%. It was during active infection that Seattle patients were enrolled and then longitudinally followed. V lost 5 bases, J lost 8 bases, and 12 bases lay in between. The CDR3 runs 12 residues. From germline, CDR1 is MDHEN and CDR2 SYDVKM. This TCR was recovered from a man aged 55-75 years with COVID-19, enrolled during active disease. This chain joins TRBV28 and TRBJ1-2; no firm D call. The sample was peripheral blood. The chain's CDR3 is CASSTEVWGYTF. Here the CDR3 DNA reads TGTGCCAGCAGTACCGAGGTTTGGGGCTACACCTTC.